Each of the 26 T cell receptor beta chains below was sequenced from the same sample in a study of CXCR3-negative and CXCR3-positive naive CD8 T cells. Overall study findings and caveats: Naive cells positive for CXCR3 carried more hydrophobic TRB CDR3s than CXCR3-negative ones.

Each TRB cDNA library was prepared by 5' RACE (with UMI labels). TCRdb reprocessed the 5' RACE reads and keeps a single row for each CDR3 protein, giving no DNA. The sample table sets out 90,000 to 100,000 distinct CDR3 sequences. These receptors' antigens are unknown. The sequencing sample was made of naive CXCR3+ CD8+ T cells from blood. Documented subset: CD45RO-CCR7+CD27+CD95- naive CD8+ T cells expressing CXCR3 (TNR3+). The receptors originated from a human donor in good health. Some clones in this sample may be carry-over from other donors' samples.

This chain joins TRBV19 and TRBJ2-7; TCRdb designates TRBD1, a call that cannot be tested without DNA. Germline CDR1 reads LNHDA; CDR2 reads SQIVND (reference sequence). The CDR3 sequence is 14 residues long. The CDR3 reads CASSLRDNTYEQYF.

The chain combines TRBV7-9 with TRBJ2-1. Germline CDR1 reads SEHNR; CDR2 reads FQNEAQ (reference sequence). The CDR3 runs to 14 residues. Here the CDR3 reads CASSLALGYNEQFF. Complete variable domain (other parts from reference TRBV7-9 and TRBJ2-1): DTGVSQNPRHKITKRGQNVTFRCDPISEHNRLYWYRQTLGQGPEFLTYFQNEAQLEKSRLLSDRFSAERPKGSFSTLEIQRTEQGDSAMYLCASSLALGYNEQFFGPGTRLTVL.

The rearrangement links TRBV28 to TRBJ2-7; the TRBD1 assignment by TCRdb is unverifiable without DNA. Germline CDR1 and CDR2: MDHEN and SYDVKM. This CDR3 comprises 15 residues. CDR3 sequence reads: CASSSRQSHSDEQYF.

This sequence joins TRBV6-2 or TRBV6-3 and TRBJ1-2; TCRdb calls TRBD1, which cannot be checked without DNA. The germline CDR1 and CDR2 sequences are MNHEY and SVGEGT. The CDR3 sequence is 15 residues long. CDR3 amino acids: CASSYWDRALDGYTF.

The chain recombines TRBV5-6 with TRBJ2-5. The CDR3 runs to 13 residues. Germline CDR1 and CDR2: SGHDT and YYEEEE. The CDR3: CASSLRVEETQYF.

This rearrangement joins TRBV5-6 to TRBJ2-1. CDR3 length equals 13 residues. The germline gives CDR1 SGHDT, CDR2 YYEEEE. CDR3 loop: CASSLPGVNEQFF.

J is TRBJ2-3 and V is TRBV19; TCRdb names TRBD1, which stays unverified in the absence of DNA. The germline V gene encodes CDR1 LNHDA and CDR2 SQIVND (reference sequence). The CDR3 extends over 15 amino acids. The CDR3 region is CASSMVPGHTDTQYF.

The V gene is TRBV7-9, the J gene TRBJ1-1. Germline CDR1 is SEHNR and CDR2 is FQNEAQ (reference sequence). The CDR3 length is 14 residues. The CDR3 loop reads CASSLAAMNTEAFF.

This chain links TRBV12-3 or TRBV12-4 with TRBJ2-7; TCRdb indicates TRBD2, and absent DNA this call remains unverified. The CDR3 extends over 16 amino acids. This CDR3 is CASGPEGAGGSYEQYF.

V gene TRBV19 combines with J gene TRBJ2-1; TCRdb's assignment of TRBD1 cannot be checked, as there is no DNA. This CDR3 spans 16 amino acids. The germline CDR1 and CDR2 sequences are LNHDA and SQIVND (reference sequence). CDR3: CASSIRLAGALNEQFF.

This sequence joins TRBV14 and TRBJ2-1; absent DNA, TCRdb's TRBD1 call cannot be checked. In germline, CDR1 is SGHDN, CDR2 FVKESK. The CDR3 totals 14 residues. The chain's CDR3 is CASSQTGADNEQFF.

The J gene is TRBJ2-1, the V gene TRBV7-9; without DNA, the TCRdb call of TRBD1 cannot be checked. Germline values: CDR1 SEHNR, CDR2 FQNEAQ (reference sequence). CDR3 length equals 16 residues. CDR3 residues: CASSPSGAGAYNEQFF.

The chain employs TRBV10-3 and TRBJ2-1; no DNA is available, so the TRBD1 call from TCRdb remains unchecked. Germline CDR1 ENHRY, CDR2 SYGVKD. The CDR3 runs 14 residues. Here the CDR3 reads CAISEIGGQNEQLF.

This sequence joins TRBV7-9 and TRBJ1-1; TCRdb's D call, TRBD1, is unchecked because there is no DNA. The CDR3 is made up of 14 amino acids. The germline V gene encodes CDR1 SEHNR and CDR2 FQNEAQ (reference sequence). The CDR3 protein is CASSLGDLNTEAFF.

V is TRBV29-1 and J is TRBJ2-3; the TCRdb D gene call, TRBD2, has no DNA to confirm it. The CDR3 covers 14 residues. Per the germline V gene, CDR1 is SQVTM and CDR2 is ANQGSEA. CDR3 amino acids: CSVDGTSGADTQYF.

The gene calls are TRBV19 and TRBJ1-1; with no DNA, the TCRdb D assignment of TRBD1 cannot be verified. Per the germline V gene, CDR1 is LNHDA and CDR2 is SQIVND (reference sequence). The CDR3 is made up of 14 amino acids. The CDR3 sequence is CASSIRTGGTEAFF.

The rearrangement joins TRBV7-6 to TRBJ2-7; checking the TCRdb D call of TRBD1 is not possible without DNA. Germline loops: CDR1 SGHVS, CDR2 FNYEAQ. This CDR3 region has 15 residues. The CDR3 reads CASSPAPGADYEQYF.

This chain uses TRBV29-1 with TRBJ1-2. Germline V CDR1 and CDR2: SQVTM, ANQGSEA. The CDR3 runs 15 residues. The CDR3 sequence: CSVEEGPNRPYGYTF.

This chain joins TRBV2 and TRBJ2-1; the D gene TCRdb calls, TRBD1, cannot be checked with no DNA. CDR1 is SNHLY, CDR2 FYNNEI, per germline. The CDR3 contains 16 residues. The CDR3 sequence: CASSEPRPGEYNEQFF.

The chain has TRBV5-1 and TRBJ2-5; the TCRdb D gene call, TRBD2, has no DNA to confirm it. Germline V gene lookup returns CDR1 SGHRS and CDR2 YFSETQ. The CDR3 has 15 amino acids. CDR3 loop: CATRGTSGTKETQYF.

The chain carries TRBV11-2 and TRBJ2-1; TCRdb returns TRBD1, unconfirmable since there is no DNA. Germline-derived CDR1 and CDR2 are SGHAT and FQNNGV. This CDR3 is 14 amino acids long. The chain's CDR3 is CASSPPGVGDEQFF. Complete variable domain (other parts from reference TRBV11-2 and TRBJ2-1): EAGVAQSPRYKIIEKRQSVAFWCNPISGHATLYWYQQILGQGPKLLIQFQNNGVVDDSQLPKDRFSAERLKGVDSTLKIQPAKLEDSAVYLCASSPPGVGDEQFFGPGTRLTVL.

This rearrangement joins TRBV7-2 to TRBJ2-7; no DNA is available, so the TRBD1 call from TCRdb remains unchecked. CDR3 size: 14 residues. Germline-derived CDR1 and CDR2 are SGHTA and FQGNSA. This chain's CDR3 is CASSSGTGFYEQYF.

This sequence joins TRBV6-2 or TRBV6-3 and TRBJ1-1; absent DNA, TCRdb's TRBD1 call cannot be checked. CDR3 length: 13 residues. Looked up from germline, CDR1 is MNHEY and CDR2 is SVGEGT. The CDR3 sequence is CASSYRDNTEAFF.

This chain uses TRBV7-2 with TRBJ1-1; TCRdb outputs TRBD1, but without DNA this stays unchecked. CDR1 and CDR2 (germline): SGHTA, FQGNSA. CDR3 length: 15 residues. The CDR3 spells CASSLDPGAGTEAFF.

The gene calls are TRBV6-5 and TRBJ2-1; without DNA, the TCRdb call of TRBD1 cannot be checked. The CDR3 runs to 16 residues. The germline V gene has CDR1 MNHEY and CDR2 SVGAGI. CDR3: CASSYRGGEAYNEQFF.

This rearrangement joins TRBV27 to TRBJ1-5. This CDR3 is built from 13 residues. Germline loops: CDR1 MNHEY, CDR2 SMNVEV (reference sequence). The CDR3 region is CASSWAADQPQHF.